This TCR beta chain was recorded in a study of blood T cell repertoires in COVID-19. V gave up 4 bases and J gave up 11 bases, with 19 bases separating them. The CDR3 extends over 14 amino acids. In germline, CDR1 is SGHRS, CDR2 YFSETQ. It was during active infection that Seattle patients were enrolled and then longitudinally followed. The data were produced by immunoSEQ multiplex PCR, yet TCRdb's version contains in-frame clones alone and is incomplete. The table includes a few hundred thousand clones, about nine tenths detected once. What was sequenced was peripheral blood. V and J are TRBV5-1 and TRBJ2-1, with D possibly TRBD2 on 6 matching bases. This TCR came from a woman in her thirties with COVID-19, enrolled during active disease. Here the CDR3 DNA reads TGCGCCAGCAGCATCCCGGGGGAACAGGTGAAGCAGTTCTTC. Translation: CASSIPGEQVKQFF.